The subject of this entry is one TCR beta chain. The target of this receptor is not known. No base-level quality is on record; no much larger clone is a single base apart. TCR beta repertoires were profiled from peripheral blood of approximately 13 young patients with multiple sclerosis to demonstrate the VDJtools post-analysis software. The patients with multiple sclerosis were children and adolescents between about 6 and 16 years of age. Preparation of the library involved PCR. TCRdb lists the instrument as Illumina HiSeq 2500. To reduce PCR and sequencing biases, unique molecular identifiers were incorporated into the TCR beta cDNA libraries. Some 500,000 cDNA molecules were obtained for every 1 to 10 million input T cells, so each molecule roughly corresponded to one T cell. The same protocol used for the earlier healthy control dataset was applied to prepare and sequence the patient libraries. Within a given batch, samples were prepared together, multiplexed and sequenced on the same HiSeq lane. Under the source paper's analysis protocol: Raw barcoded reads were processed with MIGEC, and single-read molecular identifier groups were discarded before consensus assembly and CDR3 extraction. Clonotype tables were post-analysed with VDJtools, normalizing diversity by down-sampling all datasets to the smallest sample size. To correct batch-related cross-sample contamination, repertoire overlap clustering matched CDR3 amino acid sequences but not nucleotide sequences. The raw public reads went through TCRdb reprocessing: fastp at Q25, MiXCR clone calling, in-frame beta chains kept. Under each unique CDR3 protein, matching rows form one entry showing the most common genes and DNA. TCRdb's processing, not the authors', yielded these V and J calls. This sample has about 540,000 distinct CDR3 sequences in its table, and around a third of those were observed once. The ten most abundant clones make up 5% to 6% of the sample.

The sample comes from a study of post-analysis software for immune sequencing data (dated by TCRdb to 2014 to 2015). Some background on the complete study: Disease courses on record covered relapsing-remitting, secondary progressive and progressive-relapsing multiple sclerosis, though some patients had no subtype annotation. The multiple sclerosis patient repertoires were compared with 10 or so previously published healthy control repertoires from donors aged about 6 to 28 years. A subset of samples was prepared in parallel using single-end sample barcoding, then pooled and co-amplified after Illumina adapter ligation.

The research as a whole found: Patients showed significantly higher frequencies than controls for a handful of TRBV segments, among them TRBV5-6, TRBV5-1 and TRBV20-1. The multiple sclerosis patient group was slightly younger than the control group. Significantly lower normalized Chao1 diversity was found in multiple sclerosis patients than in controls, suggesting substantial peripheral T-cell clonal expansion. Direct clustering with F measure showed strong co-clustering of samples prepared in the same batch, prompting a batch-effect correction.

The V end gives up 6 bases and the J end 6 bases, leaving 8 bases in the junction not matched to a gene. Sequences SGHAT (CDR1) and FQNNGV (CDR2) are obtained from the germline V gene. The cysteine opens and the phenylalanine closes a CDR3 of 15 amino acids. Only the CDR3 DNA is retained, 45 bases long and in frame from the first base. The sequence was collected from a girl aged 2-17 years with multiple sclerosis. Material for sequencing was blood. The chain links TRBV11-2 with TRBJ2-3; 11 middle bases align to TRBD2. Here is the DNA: TGTGCCAGCAGTGGGATAGCGGGGGGGCAGGATACGCAGTATTTT. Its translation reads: CASSGIAGGQDTQYF.